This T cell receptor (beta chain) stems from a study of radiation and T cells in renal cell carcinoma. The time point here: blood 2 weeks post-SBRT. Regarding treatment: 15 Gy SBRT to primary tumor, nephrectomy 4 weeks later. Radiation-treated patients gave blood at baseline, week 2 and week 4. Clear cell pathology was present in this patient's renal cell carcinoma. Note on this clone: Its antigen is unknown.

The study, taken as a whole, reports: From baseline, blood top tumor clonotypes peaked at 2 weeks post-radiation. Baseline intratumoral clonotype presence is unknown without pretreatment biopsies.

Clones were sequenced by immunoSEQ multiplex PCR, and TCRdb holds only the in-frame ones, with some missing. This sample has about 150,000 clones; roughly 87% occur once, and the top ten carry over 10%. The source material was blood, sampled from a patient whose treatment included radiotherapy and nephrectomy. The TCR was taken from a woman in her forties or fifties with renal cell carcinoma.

The CDR3 protein is CASSSQGPRSGANVLTF. The DNA for the CDR3 is TGTGCCAGTAGTTCCCAGGGACCTCGCTCTGGGGCCAACGTCCTGACTTTC. The gene calls are TRBV19 and TRBJ2-6; D may match TRBD1 or TRBD2 (5 bases each). Trimming stripped 5 bases from V and 0 bases from J, with 14 bases between. This CDR3 is 17 amino acids long. CDR1 and CDR2 from the germline V gene are LNHDA and SQIVND (reference sequence). The variable domain in full, with the rest retrieved from reference TRBV19 and TRBJ2-6, is DGGITQSPKYLFRKEGQNVTLSCEQNLNHDAMYWYRQDPGQGLRLIYYSQIVNDFQKGDIAEGYSVSREKKESFPLTVTSAQKNPTAFYLCASSSQGPRSGANVLTFGAGSRLTVL.